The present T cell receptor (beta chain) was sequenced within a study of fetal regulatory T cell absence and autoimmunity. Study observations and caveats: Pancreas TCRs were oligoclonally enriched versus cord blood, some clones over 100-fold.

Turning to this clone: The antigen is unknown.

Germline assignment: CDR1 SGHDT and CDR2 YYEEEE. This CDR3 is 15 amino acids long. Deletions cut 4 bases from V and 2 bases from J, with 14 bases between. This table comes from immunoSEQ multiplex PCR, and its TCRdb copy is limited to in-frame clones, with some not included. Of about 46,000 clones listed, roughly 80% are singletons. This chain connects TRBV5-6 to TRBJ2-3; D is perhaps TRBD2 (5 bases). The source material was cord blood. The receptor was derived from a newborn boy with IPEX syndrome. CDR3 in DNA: TGTGCCAGCAGCCCCGCCCCGGGAAACACAGATACGCAGTATTTT. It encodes CASSPAPGNTDTQYF. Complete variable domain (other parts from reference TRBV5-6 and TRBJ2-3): DAGVTQSPTHLIKTRGQQVTLRCSPKSGHDTVSWYQQALGQGPQFIFQYYEEEERQRGNFPDRFSGHQFPNYSSELNVNALLLGDSALYLCASSPAPGNTDTQYFGPGTRLTVL.